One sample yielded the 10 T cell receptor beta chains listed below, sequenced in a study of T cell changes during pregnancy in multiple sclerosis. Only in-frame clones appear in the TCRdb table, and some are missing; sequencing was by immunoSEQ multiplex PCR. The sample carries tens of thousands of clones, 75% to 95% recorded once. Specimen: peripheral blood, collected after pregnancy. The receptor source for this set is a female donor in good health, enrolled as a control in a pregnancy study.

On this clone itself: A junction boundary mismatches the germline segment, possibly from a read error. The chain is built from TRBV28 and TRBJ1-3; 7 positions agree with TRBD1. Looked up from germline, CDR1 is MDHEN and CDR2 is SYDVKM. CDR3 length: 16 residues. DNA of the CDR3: TGTGCTAGCAGTTCCCATGCAGGGGGACCTGGAAACACCATATATTTT. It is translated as CASSSHAGGPGNTIYF.

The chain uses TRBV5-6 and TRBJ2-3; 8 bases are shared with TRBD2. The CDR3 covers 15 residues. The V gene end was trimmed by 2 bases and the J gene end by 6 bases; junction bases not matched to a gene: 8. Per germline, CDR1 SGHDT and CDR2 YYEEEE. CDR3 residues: CASSFFGGATDTQYF. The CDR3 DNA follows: TGTGCCAGCAGCTTTTTCGGGGGGGCAACGGATACGCAGTATTTT.

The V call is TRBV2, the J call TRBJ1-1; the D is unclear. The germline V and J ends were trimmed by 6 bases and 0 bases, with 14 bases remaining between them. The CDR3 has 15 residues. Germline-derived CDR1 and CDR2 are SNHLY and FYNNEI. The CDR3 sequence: CASRRPNYLNTEAFF. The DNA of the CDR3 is TGTGCCAGCAGGAGGCCGAATTACCTGAACACTGAAGCTTTCTTT. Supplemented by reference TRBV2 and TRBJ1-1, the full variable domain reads EPEVTQTPSHQVTQMGQEVILRCVPISNHLYFYWYRQILGQKVEFLVSFYNNEISEKSEIFDDQFSVERPDGSNFTLKIRSTKLEDSAMYFCASRRPNYLNTEAFFGQGTRLTVV.

CDR3 residues: CASTGDYNEQFF. CDR3 bases: TGTGCCAGCACCGGGGATTACAATGAGCAGTTCTTC. The chain recombines TRBV27 with TRBJ2-1; tentative D call: TRBD2 (5 bases). The CDR3 spans 12 residues. V was trimmed by 7 bases and J by 4 bases, leaving 8 bases between them. From germline, CDR1 is MNHEY and CDR2 SMNVEV (reference sequence).

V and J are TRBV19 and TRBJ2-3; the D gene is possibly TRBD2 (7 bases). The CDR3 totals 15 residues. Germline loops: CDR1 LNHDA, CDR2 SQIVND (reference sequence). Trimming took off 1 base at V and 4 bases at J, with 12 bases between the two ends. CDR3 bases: TGTGCCAGTAGTATAGGGGGGGGCTCGGCAGATACGCAGTATTTT. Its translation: CASSIGGGSADTQYF. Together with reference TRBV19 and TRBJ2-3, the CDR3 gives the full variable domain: DGGITQSPKYLFRKEGQNVTLSCEQNLNHDAMYWYRQDPGQGLRLIYYSQIVNDFQKGDIAEGYSVSREKKESFPLTVTSAQKNPTAFYLCASSIGGGSADTQYFGPGTRLTVL.

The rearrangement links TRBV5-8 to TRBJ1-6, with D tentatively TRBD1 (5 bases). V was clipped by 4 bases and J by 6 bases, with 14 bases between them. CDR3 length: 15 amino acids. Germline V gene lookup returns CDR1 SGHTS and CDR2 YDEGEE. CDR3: CASSPRGVPNSPLHF. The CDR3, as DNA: TGTGCCAGCAGCCCCCGGGGGGTCCCTAATTCACCCCTCCACTTT.

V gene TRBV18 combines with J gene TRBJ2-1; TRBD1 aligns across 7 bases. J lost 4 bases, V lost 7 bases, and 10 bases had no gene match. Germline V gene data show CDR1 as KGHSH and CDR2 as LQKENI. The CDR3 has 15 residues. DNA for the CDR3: TGTGCCAGCTACATTCCGGGACAGCCATACAATGAGCAGTTCTTC. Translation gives CASYIPGQPYNEQFF. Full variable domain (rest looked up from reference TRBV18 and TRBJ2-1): NAGVMQNPRHLVRRRGQEARLRCSPMKGHSHVYWYRQLPEEGLKFMVYLQKENIIDESGMPKERFSAEFPKEGPSILRIQQVVRGDSAAYFCASYIPGQPYNEQFFGPGTRLTVL.

The CDR3 DNA sequence: TGTGCCAGCAGCTCCAGATTATCGGACAGGGGAGGTGAAAAACTGTTTTTT. Encoded protein: CASSSRLSDRGGEKLFF. This rearrangement joins TRBV7-9 to TRBJ1-4; 9 bases are shared with TRBD1. CDR3 length: 17 amino acids. The germline CDR1 and CDR2 sequences are SEHNR and FQNEAQ (reference sequence). V trimming: 4 bases; J trimming: 7 bases; junction bases outside the gene matches: 13. The complete variable domain, with remaining parts taken from reference TRBV7-9 and TRBJ1-4, reads DTGVSQNPRHKITKRGQNVTFRCDPISEHNRLYWYRQTLGQGPEFLTYFQNEAQLEKSRLLSDRFSAERPKGSFSTLEIQRTEQGDSAMYLCASSSRLSDRGGEKLFFGSGTQLSVL.

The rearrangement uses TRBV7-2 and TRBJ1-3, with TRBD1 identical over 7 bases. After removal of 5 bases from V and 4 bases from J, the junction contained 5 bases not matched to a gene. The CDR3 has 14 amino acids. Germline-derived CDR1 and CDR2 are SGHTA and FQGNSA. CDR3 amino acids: CASSQTGLGNTIYF. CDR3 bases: TGTGCCAGCAGCCAGACAGGGTTAGGAAACACCATATATTTT.

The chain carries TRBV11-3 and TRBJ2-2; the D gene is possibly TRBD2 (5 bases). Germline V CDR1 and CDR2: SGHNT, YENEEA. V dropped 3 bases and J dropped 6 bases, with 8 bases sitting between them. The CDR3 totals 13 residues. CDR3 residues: CASSFGVSGELFF. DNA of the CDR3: TGTGCCAGCAGCTTCGGGGTCTCCGGGGAGCTGTTTTTT.